The entry below describes one T cell receptor beta chain. Its antigen is unidentified. Clones were read by immunoSEQ multiplex PCR, and TCRdb kept only the in-frame ones, dropping some. The sample lists 65,000 to 95,000 clones, over 75% occurring once. This record comes from a study of OX40 agonist ivuxolimab in advanced cancers. Study in general: Patient treatment consisted of intravenous ivuxolimab administration every 2 weeks at 0.01 to 10 mg/kg. Two cutaneous melanoma patients and one hepatocellular carcinoma patient, three in all, had partial responses. Study results and limitations: At 0.1 to 3.0 mg/kg, CD4+ and CD8+ blood T cells expanded clonally by week 6.

From germline, CDR1 is GTSNPN and CDR2 SVGIG (reference sequence). This CDR3 region has 13 residues. Between the trimmed V and J ends, which lost 1 base and 6 bases, there was a span of 9 bases. The sample was CD4+ or CD8+ T cells sorted from blood, taken in a trial of the OX40 agonist ivuxolimab. The chain uses TRBV30 and TRBJ2-2, with unresolved D. The receptor's source is an adult with an advanced solid tumor such as melanoma, head and neck, liver or kidney cancer. The CDR3 protein is CAWSALAAGELFF. The DNA of the CDR3 is TGTGCCTGGAGTGCTTTGGCCGCCGGGGAGCTGTTTTTT.